This record looks at one T cell receptor (beta chain) sequence and its context. The sample is drawn from a study of control samples from healthy donors and cancer patients. Germline V gene data show CDR1 as LNHDA and CDR2 as SQIVND (reference sequence). The CDR3 totals 15 residues. V lost 5 bases and J 5 bases, leaving 18 bases between the germline ends. Some clones are missing from TCRdb's copy, which holds only in-frame ones; the method was immunoSEQ multiplex PCR. Here the sample spans some 100,000 clones, less than 90% being singletons. The receptor was isolated from a woman aged 45-65 years in good health. This chain uses TRBV19 with TRBJ1-1; D is ambiguous. Sequenced sample: blood. CDR3 in amino acids: CASSSGGVGKTEAFF. CDR3 sequence (DNA): TGTGCCAGTAGTTCCGGCGGGGTTGGGAAGACTGAAGCTTTCTTT. The complete variable domain, with remaining parts taken from reference TRBV19 and TRBJ1-1, reads DGGITQSPKYLFRKEGQNVTLSCEQNLNHDAMYWYRQDPGQGLRLIYYSQIVNDFQKGDIAEGYSVSREKKESFPLTVTSAQKNPTAFYLCASSSGGVGKTEAFFGQGTRLTVV.